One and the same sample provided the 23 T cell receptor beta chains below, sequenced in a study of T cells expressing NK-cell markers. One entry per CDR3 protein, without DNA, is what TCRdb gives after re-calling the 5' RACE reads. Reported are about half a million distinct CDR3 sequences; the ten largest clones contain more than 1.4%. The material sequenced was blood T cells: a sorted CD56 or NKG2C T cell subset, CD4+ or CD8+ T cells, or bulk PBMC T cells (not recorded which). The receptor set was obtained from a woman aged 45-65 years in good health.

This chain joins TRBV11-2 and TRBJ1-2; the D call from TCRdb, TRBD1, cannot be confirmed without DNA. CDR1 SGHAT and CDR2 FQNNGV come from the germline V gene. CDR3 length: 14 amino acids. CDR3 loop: CASRGRGDPYGYTF.

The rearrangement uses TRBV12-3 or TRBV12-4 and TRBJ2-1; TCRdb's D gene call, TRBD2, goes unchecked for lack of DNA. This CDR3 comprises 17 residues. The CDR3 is CASTYKGGGTYSNEQFF.

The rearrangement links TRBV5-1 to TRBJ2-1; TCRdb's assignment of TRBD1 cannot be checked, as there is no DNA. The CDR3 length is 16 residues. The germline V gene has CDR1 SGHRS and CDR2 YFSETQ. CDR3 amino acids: CASSLVAPRSGNEQFF.

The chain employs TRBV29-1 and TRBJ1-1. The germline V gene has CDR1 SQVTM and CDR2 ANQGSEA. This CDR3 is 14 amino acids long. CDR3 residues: CSVAKRALDTEAFF.

Here the CDR3 reads CASSARGWSEQYF. V and J are TRBV7-2 and TRBJ2-7; TCRdb designates TRBD1, a call that cannot be tested without DNA. CDR3 length: 13 residues. CDR1 and CDR2 (germline): SGHTA, FQGNSA. The full variable domain, in which reference TRBV7-2 and TRBJ2-7 provide the parts outside the CDR3, is GAGVSQSPSNKVTEKGKDVELRCDPISGHTALYWYRQSLGQGLEFLIYFQGNSAPDKSGLPSDRFSAERTGGSVSTLTIQRTQQEDSAVYLCASSARGWSEQYFGPGTRLTVT.

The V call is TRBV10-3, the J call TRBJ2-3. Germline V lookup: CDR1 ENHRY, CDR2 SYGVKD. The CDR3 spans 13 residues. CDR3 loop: CAISANGPDTQYF.

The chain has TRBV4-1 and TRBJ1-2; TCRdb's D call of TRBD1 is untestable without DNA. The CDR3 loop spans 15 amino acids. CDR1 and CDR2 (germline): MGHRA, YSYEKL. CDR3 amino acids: CASSQGGTGAYGYTF.

The CDR3 loop reads CASEKDTVVTEAFF. The chain uses TRBV7-9 and TRBJ1-1. The CDR3 has 14 residues. The V gene's germline CDR1 is SEHNR and CDR2 FQNEAQ (reference sequence).

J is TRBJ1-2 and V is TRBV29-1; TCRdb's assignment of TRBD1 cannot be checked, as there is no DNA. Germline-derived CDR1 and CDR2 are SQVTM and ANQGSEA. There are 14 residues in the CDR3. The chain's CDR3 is CSVPEAGARDGYTF.

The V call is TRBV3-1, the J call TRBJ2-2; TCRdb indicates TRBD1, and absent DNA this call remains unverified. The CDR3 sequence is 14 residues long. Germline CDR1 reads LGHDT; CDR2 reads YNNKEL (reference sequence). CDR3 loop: CASSQTPRPRELFF.

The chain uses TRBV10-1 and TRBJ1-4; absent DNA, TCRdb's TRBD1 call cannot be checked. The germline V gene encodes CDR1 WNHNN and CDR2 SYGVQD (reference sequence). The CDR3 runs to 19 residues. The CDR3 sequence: CASREKQGGRAATNEKLFF.

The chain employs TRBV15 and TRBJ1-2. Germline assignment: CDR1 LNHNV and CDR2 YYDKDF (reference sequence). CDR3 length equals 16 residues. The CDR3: CATSREPFRVGYGYTF.

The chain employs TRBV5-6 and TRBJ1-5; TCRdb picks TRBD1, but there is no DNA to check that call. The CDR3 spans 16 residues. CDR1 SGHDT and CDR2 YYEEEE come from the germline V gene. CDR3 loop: CASSRRQGWSNQPQHF.

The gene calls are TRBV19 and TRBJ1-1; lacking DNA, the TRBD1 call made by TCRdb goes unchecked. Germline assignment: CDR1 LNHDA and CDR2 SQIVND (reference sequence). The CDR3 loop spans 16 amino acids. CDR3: CASKTGAFGMNTEAFF.

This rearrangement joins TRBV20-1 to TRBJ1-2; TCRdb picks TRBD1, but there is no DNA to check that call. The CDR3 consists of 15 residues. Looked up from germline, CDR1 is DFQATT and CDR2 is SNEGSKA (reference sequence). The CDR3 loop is CSARDLTGGRYGYTF.

CDR3: CASNAGVNTIYF. J is TRBJ1-3 and V is TRBV12-3 or TRBV12-4; the TRBD1 assignment by TCRdb is unverifiable without DNA. The CDR3 totals 12 residues.

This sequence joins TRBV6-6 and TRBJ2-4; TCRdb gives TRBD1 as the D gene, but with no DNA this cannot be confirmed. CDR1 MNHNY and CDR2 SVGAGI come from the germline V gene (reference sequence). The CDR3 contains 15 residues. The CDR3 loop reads CASSSPGLAKNIQYF.

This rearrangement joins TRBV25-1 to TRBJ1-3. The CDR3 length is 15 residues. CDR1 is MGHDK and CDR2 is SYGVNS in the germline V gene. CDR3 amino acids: CASSEFSMAGNTIYF.

The CDR3 loop is CSARGDLLATYEQYF. This chain links TRBV20-1 with TRBJ2-7; TCRdb reports TRBD1, a call that lacks DNA to check it against. This CDR3 has 15 amino acids. Germline values: CDR1 DFQATT, CDR2 SNEGSKA (reference sequence).

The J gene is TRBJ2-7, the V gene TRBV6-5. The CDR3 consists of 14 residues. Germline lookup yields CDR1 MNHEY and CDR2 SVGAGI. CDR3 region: CASSYVGSAYEQYF.

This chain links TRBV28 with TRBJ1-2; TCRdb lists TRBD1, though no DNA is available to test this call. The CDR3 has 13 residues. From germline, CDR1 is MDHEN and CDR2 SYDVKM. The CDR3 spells CASSLGTNRGYTF.

The CDR3 region is CASSLDLFPSNQPQHF. The J gene is TRBJ1-5, the V gene TRBV5-5. This CDR3 is built from 16 residues. From germline, CDR1 is SGHKS and CDR2 YYEKEE (reference sequence).

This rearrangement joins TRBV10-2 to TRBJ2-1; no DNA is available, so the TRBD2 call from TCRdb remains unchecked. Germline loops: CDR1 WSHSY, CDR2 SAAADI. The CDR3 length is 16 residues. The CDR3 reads CASKTVSGLTYNEQFF.